Listed below are T cell receptor beta chains from one sample, sequenced in a study of blood T cell repertoires in COVID-19. This table comes from immunoSEQ multiplex PCR, and its TCRdb copy is limited to in-frame clones, with some not included. This table holds roughly 290,000 clones, approximately 90% found once. Sequences were obtained from PBMCs or T cells enriched from blood (not recorded which). The source is a woman aged 40 to 50 who had recovered from COVID-19. Each CDR3 is given with its conserved first and last residue. The D gene is left open where the match is weak. Where a row states a size, it is once, few, many or the class of an expanded clone; other rows omit it.

J: TRBJ2-7; V: TRBV14; size: once; D: -; DNA: TGTGCCAGGGGTAGGGGCTACGAGCAGTACTTC; CDR3: CARGRGYEQYF
J: TRBJ1-3; V: TRBV30; size: -; D: TRBD1; DNA: TGTGCCTGGAGGACAGGGGGCGGAAACACCATATATTTT; CDR3: CAWRTGGGNTIYF
J: TRBJ2-5; V: TRBV2; size: -; D: TRBD1; DNA: TGTGCCAGCAGTGAGGACAGGGGGAGAGAGACCCAGTACTTC; CDR3: CASSEDRGRETQYF
J: TRBJ2-5; V: TRBV6-2/TRBV6-3; size: -; D: TRBD1; DNA: TGTGCCAGCAGTTACTCCTCGACAGGGTCAGAGACCCAGTACTTC; CDR3: CASSYSSTGSETQYF
J: TRBJ2-6; V: TRBV25-1; size: -; D: TRBD1; DNA: TGTGCCAGCACACCTCAGGGGGCTGGGGCCAACGTCCTGACTTTC; CDR3: CASTPQGAGANVLTF
J: TRBJ2-3; V: TRBV10-3; size: -; D: TRBD1; DNA: TGTGCCATCAGCGAGAGGACAGGGTATATCGCAGATACGCAGTATTTT; CDR3: CAISERTGYIADTQYF
J: TRBJ2-1; V: TRBV28; size: -; D: TRBD2; DNA: TGTGCCAGCAGCGTGCTAGCGGGAGGCGGCAATGAGCAGTTCTTC; CDR3: CASSVLAGGGNEQFF
J: TRBJ2-7; V: TRBV10-1; size: -; D: TRBD2; DNA: TGCGCCAGCAGTGAGTCGGTCCCCGGGGGGGAGCAGTACTTC; CDR3: CASSESVPGGEQYF
J: TRBJ1-4; V: TRBV28; size: -; D: TRBD1; DNA: TGTGCCAGCATTCCGGGGGGATCCGGGACAGGGGACGAAAAACTGTTTTTT; CDR3: CASIPGGSGTGDEKLFF
J: TRBJ2-5; V: TRBV28; size: -; D: TRBD2; DNA: TGTGCCAGCAGTTTGAAGCGAAGCGGGGGAGAGACCCAGTACTTC; CDR3: CASSLKRSGGETQYF
J: TRBJ2-7; V: TRBV12-3/TRBV12-4; size: -; D: -; DNA: TGTGCCAGCAGCCTGGACATCCCCCAGCAGTACTTC; CDR3: CASSLDIPQQYF
J: TRBJ1-6; V: TRBV10-1; size: -; D: TRBD1; DNA: TGCGCCAATAACCCGACAGGGGATTTCTCCTATAATTCACCCCTCCACTTT; CDR3: CANNPTGDFSYNSPLHF
J: TRBJ1-2; V: TRBV11-2; size: -; D: -; DNA: TGTGCCAGCAGCCCACCCTCTCGTACTATGGGCTACACCTTC; CDR3: CASSPPSRTMGYTF
J: TRBJ2-7; V: TRBV30; size: -; D: TRBD1; DNA: TGTGCCTGGGGTGCTGGACAGGGAACCTACGAGCAGTACTTC; CDR3: CAWGAGQGTYEQYF
J: TRBJ2-1; V: TRBV18; size: once; D: -; DNA: TGTGCCAGCTCACCCTCCTTGACAGACAATGAGCAGTTCTTC; CDR3: CASSPSLTDNEQFF
J: TRBJ1-1; V: TRBV19; size: -; D: TRBD1; DNA: TGTGCCAGTCGGACAGGGGAGGACACTGAAGCTTTCTTT; CDR3: CASRTGEDTEAFF
J: TRBJ1-6; V: TRBV18; size: -; D: TRBD1; DNA: TGTGCCAGCTCACCCGGAGGACAGGGATTTTCACCCCTCCACTTT; CDR3: CASSPGGQGFSPLHF
J: TRBJ1-6; V: TRBV5-8; size: -; D: -; DNA: TGTGCCAGCAGCTTGACAGGGTATAATTCACCCCTCCACTTT; CDR3: CASSLTGYNSPLHF
J: TRBJ1-5; V: TRBV28; size: -; D: -; DNA: TGTGCCAGCAGTCCCGGACAGAGCAATCAGCCCCAGCATTTT; CDR3: CASSPGQSNQPQHF
J: TRBJ1-1; V: TRBV28; size: -; D: -; DNA: TGTGCCAGCAGTCCCTACGGTAGCGTCTGGAACACTGAAGCTTTCTTT; CDR3: CASSPYGSVWNTEAFF
J: TRBJ2-5; V: TRBV6-1; size: once; D: -; DNA: TGTGCCAGCAGTGCACGAGACAGGCTCGGGAAAGAGACCCAGTACTTC; CDR3: CASSARDRLGKETQYF
J: TRBJ2-7; V: TRBV18; size: -; D: TRBD1; DNA: TGTGCCAGCTCACCACAGGGGGCTTACGAGCAGTACTTC; CDR3: CASSPQGAYEQYF
J: TRBJ2-1; V: TRBV30; size: -; D: -; DNA: TGTGCCTGGACCCGGAGCCATGGCGATGAGCAGTTCTTC; CDR3: CAWTRSHGDEQFF
J: TRBJ2-3; V: TRBV27; size: -; D: TRBD2; DNA: TGTGCCAGCACTAGACTAGCGGGCGTTAGCACAGATACGCAGTATTTT; CDR3: CASTRLAGVSTDTQYF
J: TRBJ2-1; V: TRBV7-9; size: -; D: TRBD2; DNA: TGTGCCAGCAACAACATAGCGGGAGGTGTCAATGAGCAGTTCTTC; CDR3: CASNNIAGGVNEQFF
J: TRBJ1-4; V: TRBV7-9; size: -; D: TRBD1; DNA: TGTGCCAGCAGCCCACCCCGGGGACAGGCGTCAACTAATGAAAAACTGTTTTTT; CDR3: CASSPPRGQASTNEKLFF
J: TRBJ1-6; V: TRBV30; size: once; D: -; DNA: TGTGCCTGGAAGGGACAACATAATTCACCCCTCCACTTT; CDR3: CAWKGQHNSPLHF
J: TRBJ2-2; V: TRBV10-3; size: -; D: TRBD1; DNA: TGTGCCACCCAGACAGGGGACACCGGGGAGCTGTTTTTT; CDR3: CATQTGDTGELFF
J: TRBJ2-5; V: TRBV9; size: -; D: TRBD1; DNA: TGTGCCAGCAGCGTAACAGGGGTGGGTCGGGAGACCCAGTACTTC; CDR3: CASSVTGVGRETQYF